This entry features one T cell receptor beta chain sequence. The data derive from a study of T cell changes during pregnancy in multiple sclerosis. TCRdb keeps only in-frame clones here, not all; method: immunoSEQ multiplex PCR. The sample lists roughly 53,000 clones; roughly 92% were seen once. There are 13 residues in the CDR3. Trimming left V 7 bases short and J 4 bases short, with 14 bases between. Germline lookup yields CDR1 MDHEN and CDR2 SYDVKM. The sequencing used CD4+ T cells from peripheral blood mononuclear cells, collected in the third trimester of pregnancy. This receptor was obtained from a female donor with multiple sclerosis, enrolled in a pregnancy study. The chain couples TRBV28 to TRBJ2-7; maybe TRBD1 (6 bases). The CDR3 DNA reads as TGTGCCAGCATAACGACAGGACTTTACGAGCAGTACTTC. It codes for CASITTGLYEQYF.